This is a list of T cell receptor beta chains from one sample in a study of long-term antiretroviral therapy in people with HIV. Profiled with immunoSEQ multiplex PCR; TCRdb holds only in-frame clones, not every one. Of under 20,000 clones listed, 60% to 80% were seen once; the top ten hold 10% to 14%. Source: unsorted PBMCs, taken 2.3 years after starting antiretroviral therapy. These receptor sequences come from a woman aged 40 to 50 with HIV. The CDR3 runs from the conserved cysteine through the conserved F or W. The D gene is left open where the match is weak. Clone sizes are given selectively: once, few, many, or a class where the clone is expanded.

j_call v_call clone_size d_call cdr3_aa cdr3_nt
TRBJ2-3 TRBV16 - - CASSQGPSAQYF TGTGCCAGCAGCCAAGGACCCTCCGCGCAGTATTTT
TRBJ2-7 TRBV2 - - CAGREFLSYEQYF TGTGCCGGCAGGGAATTTCTCTCCTACGAGCAGTACTTC
TRBJ1-1 TRBV2 - - CASSVAGTNTEAFF TGTGCCAGCAGTGTCGCAGGGACGAACACTGAAGCTTTCTTT
TRBJ1-2 TRBV5-4 - - CASSLRMGNGYTF TGTGCCAGCAGCTTGAGGATGGGGAATGGCTACACCTTC
TRBJ2-5 TRBV2 - - CASSRTAGETQYF TGTGCCAGCAGCAGGACAGCTGGAGAGACCCAGTACTTC
TRBJ2-3 TRBV29-1 few TRBD1 CSVVGTGGTDTQYF TGCAGCGTGGTCGGGACAGGGGGTACAGATACGCAGTATTTT
TRBJ2-1 TRBV2 - TRBD1 CARGTALRDEQFF TGTGCCAGGGGGACAGCGCTCAGGGATGAGCAGTTCTTC
TRBJ2-3 TRBV6-1 - - CASSGQSGADTQYF TGTGCCAGCAGTGGACAGAGTGGGGCAGATACGCAGTATTTT
TRBJ2-1 TRBV7-2 - - CASSTRRLISYNEQFF TGTGCCAGCAGCACTAGACGACTAATCTCCTACAATGAGCAGTTCTTC
TRBJ2-5 TRBV2 - TRBD1 CASSEGQGRKTQYF TGTGCCAGCAGTGAAGGACAGGGAAGGAAGACCCAGTACTTC
TRBJ1-3 TRBV11-2 few TRBD1 CASSFRQGSIYF TGTGCCAGCAGCTTTCGACAGGGGTCCATATATTTT
TRBJ1-3 TRBV18 - - CASSPPSPSGNTIYF TGTGCCAGCTCACCACCGAGCCCCTCTGGAAACACCATATATTTT
TRBJ2-1 TRBV5-1 few TRBD1 CASSTTGENEQFF TGCGCCAGCAGCACGACAGGGGAAAATGAGCAGTTCTTC
TRBJ1-1 TRBV6-1 few - CASSEFTRVNTEAFF TGTGCCAGCAGTGAATTTACCAGGGTCAACACTGAAGCTTTCTTT
TRBJ1-1 TRBV14 - - CASSQERYTEAFF TGTGCCAGCAGCCAAGAACGGTACACTGAAGCTTTCTTT
TRBJ1-1 TRBV2 - - CASSAVNTEAFF TGTGCCAGCAGTGCGGTGAACACTGAAGCTTTCTTT
TRBJ2-7 TRBV4-1 - TRBD2 CASSQVSTSGFYEQYF TGCGCCAGCAGCCAAGTAAGCACTAGCGGGTTCTACGAGCAGTACTTC
TRBJ2-1 TRBV19 - - CASSFGGLGDDEQFF TGTGCCAGTAGTTTCGGGGGGCTGGGTGACGATGAGCAGTTCTTC
TRBJ1-1 TRBV2 - - CASSASWTEAFF TGTGCCAGCAGTGCGTCATGGACTGAAGCTTTCTTT
TRBJ1-2 TRBV4-1 few TRBD1 CASSPSGTGGVYGYTF TGCGCCAGCAGCCCGTCCGGGACAGGGGGCGTCTATGGCTACACCTTC
TRBJ1-5 TRBV10-2 - - CASSDGLFSNQPQHF TGCGCCAGCAGTGACGGTCTATTTAGCAATCAGCCCCAGCATTTT
TRBJ2-7 TRBV11-3 - - CASSLRSSYEQYF TGTGCCAGCAGCTTAAGAAGCTCCTACGAGCAGTACTTC
TRBJ2-1 TRBV11-2 - - CASSLSDGSYNEQFF TGTGCCAGCAGTCTCTCGGACGGATCCTACAATGAGCAGTTCTTC
TRBJ2-7 TRBV5-6 - TRBD2 CASSLRAGLAYEQYF TGTGCCAGCAGCCTTAGAGCGGGATTAGCCTACGAGCAGTACTTC
TRBJ2-2 TRBV14 - - CASSQVWGELFF TGTGCCAGCAGCCAAGTTTGGGGGGAGCTGTTTTTT
TRBJ2-5 TRBV5-4 - - CASSSPGGRSGETQYF TGTGCCAGCAGCTCTCCGGGGGGCCGCTCCGGGGAGACCCAGTACTTC
TRBJ2-7 TRBV5-1 - - CASSRWDAMYEQYF TGCGCCAGCAGCCGGTGGGATGCTATGTACGAGCAGTACTTC
TRBJ2-5 TRBV29-1 - - CSVSSGETQYF TGCAGCGTTTCCAGCGGAGAGACCCAGTACTTC
TRBJ1-1 TRBV20-1 - - CSAPGDTEAFF TGCAGTGCTCCAGGGGATACTGAAGCTTTCTTT
TRBJ1-1 TRBV7-9 few TRBD1 CASSSTGLNTEAFF TGTGCCAGCAGCTCGACAGGGCTGAACACTGAAGCTTTCTTT
TRBJ2-1 TRBV19 - TRBD2 CASSISPSRREFYEQFF TGTGCCAGTAGTATTTCCCCGTCGAGGCGGGAGTTCTATGAGCAGTTCTTC
TRBJ2-7 TRBV11-2 - - CASSLGELGYEQYF TGTGCCAGCAGCTTAGGGGAGTTGGGGTACGAGCAGTACTTC
TRBJ2-4 TRBV27 - - CASSTFGAKNIQYF TGTGCCAGCAGCACGTTCGGGGCCAAAAACATTCAGTACTTC
TRBJ1-6 TRBV5-8 - - CASSLAGSSYNSPLHF TGTGCCAGCAGCTTGGCCGGGAGCTCCTATAATTCACCCCTCCACTTT
TRBJ2-1 TRBV10-3 - TRBD2 CAISDPTSGGRRGNEQFF TGTGCCATCAGTGACCCGACTAGCGGGGGCCGCCGAGGCAATGAGCAGTTCTTC
TRBJ2-7 TRBV27 few - CASSFRGISYEQYF TGTGCCAGCAGCTTCCGGGGCATCTCCTACGAGCAGTACTTC
TRBJ2-3 TRBV27 - - CASSLRDTSTDTQYF TGTGCCAGCAGTCTCCGGGACACTAGCACAGATACGCAGTATTTT
TRBJ1-3 TRBV4-1 - - CASSLSRDSGNTIYF TGCGCCAGCAGCCTCAGCCGAGACTCTGGAAACACCATATATTTT
TRBJ2-5 TRBV27 - - CASSSPGGRETQYF TGTGCCAGCAGTTCCCCCGGGGGTCGGGAGACCCAGTACTTC
TRBJ2-5 TRBV10-3 - TRBD1 CAISVNRGREETQYF TGTGCCATCAGTGTTAACAGGGGAAGAGAAGAGACCCAGTACTTC
TRBJ2-2 TRBV11-2 - TRBD2 CASSLNSGRGELFF TGTGCCAGCAGCTTAAATAGCGGGAGGGGGGAGCTGTTTTTT